Included here is one T cell receptor beta chain sequence, with context. Under the authors' procedure: Amplification with reference gene primers provided the estimates of nucleated cell counts. The repertoire was sequenced with immunoSEQ multiplex PCR; TCRdb's copy has only in-frame clones and lacks some. The V and J calls and the clone size are those of that table, but D and trimming were determined from the DNA. The sample holds 100,000 to 120,000 clones, 70% to 90% seen once. This sample stems from a study of blood T cell repertoires in COVID-19. Study-level information: Whether acute or convalescent, the COVID-19 samples came from the United States, Italy and Spain. Nucleic acid was either cDNA or gDNA, and it came from T cells, B-cell-depleted T cells, or PBMCs.

The germline V and J ends were trimmed by 7 bases and 1 base, with 11 bases remaining between them. CDR3 length: 13 amino acids. The germline gives CDR1 SGHRS, CDR2 YFSETQ. The receptor's source is a man aged 35 to 55 with acute or convalescent COVID-19. The chain recombines TRBV5-1 with TRBJ1-1, with a weak D call TRBD1 (6 bases). Material: peripheral blood. DNA of the CDR3: TGCGCCAGCTTTCAGGGGCCGAACACTGAAGCTTTCTTT. Translating it yields CASFQGPNTEAFF.